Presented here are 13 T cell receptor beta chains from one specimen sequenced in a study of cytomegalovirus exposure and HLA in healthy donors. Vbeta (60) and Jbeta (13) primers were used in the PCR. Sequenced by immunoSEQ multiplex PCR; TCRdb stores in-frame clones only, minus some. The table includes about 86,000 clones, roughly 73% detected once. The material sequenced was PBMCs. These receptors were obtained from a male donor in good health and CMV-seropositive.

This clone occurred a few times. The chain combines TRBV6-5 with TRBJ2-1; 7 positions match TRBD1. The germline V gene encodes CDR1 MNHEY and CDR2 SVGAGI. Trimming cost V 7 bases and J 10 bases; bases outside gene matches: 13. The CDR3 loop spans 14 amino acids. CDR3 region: CASTSGTEVGEQFF. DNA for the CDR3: TGTGCCAGCACCTCCGGGACAGAGGTGGGAGAGCAGTTCTTC.

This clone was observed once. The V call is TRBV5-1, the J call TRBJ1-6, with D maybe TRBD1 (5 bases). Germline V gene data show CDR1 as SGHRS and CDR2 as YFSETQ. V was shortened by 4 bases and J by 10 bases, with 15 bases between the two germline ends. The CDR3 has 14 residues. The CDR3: CASSPGQRGSPLHF. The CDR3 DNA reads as TGCGCCAGCAGCCCCGGACAAAGGGGCTCACCCCTCCACTTT. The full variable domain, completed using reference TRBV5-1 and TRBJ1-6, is KAGVTQTPRYLIKTRGQQVTLSCSPISGHRSVSWYQQTPGQGLQFLFEYFSETQRNKGNFPGRFSGRQFSNSRSEMNVSTLELGDSALYLCASSPGQRGSPLHFGNGTRLTVT.

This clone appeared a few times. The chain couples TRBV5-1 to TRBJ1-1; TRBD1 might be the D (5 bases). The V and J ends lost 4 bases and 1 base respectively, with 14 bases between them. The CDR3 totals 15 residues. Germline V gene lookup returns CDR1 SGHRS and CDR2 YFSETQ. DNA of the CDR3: TGCGCCAGCAGCCCCGTGACAGCATCGAACACTGAAGCTTTCTTT. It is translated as CASSPVTASNTEAFF. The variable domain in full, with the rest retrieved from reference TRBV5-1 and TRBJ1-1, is KAGVTQTPRYLIKTRGQQVTLSCSPISGHRSVSWYQQTPGQGLQFLFEYFSETQRNKGNFPGRFSGRQFSNSRSEMNVSTLELGDSALYLCASSPVTASNTEAFFGQGTRLTVV.

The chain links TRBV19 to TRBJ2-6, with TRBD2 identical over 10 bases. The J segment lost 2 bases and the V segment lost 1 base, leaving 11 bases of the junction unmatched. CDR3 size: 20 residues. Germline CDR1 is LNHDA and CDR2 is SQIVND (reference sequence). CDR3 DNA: TGTGCCAGTAGTATAGGAGGCCTAGCGGGAGCGTGGGCTGGGGCCAACGTCCTGACTTTC. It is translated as CASSIGGLAGAWAGANVLTF.

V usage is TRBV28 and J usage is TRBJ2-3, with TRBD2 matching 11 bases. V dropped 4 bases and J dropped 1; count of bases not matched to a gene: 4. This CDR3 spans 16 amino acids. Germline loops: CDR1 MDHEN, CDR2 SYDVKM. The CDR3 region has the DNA TGTGCCAGCAGTTCTCTAGCGGGAGGCGGCACAGATACGCAGTATTTT. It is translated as CASSSLAGGGTDTQYF.

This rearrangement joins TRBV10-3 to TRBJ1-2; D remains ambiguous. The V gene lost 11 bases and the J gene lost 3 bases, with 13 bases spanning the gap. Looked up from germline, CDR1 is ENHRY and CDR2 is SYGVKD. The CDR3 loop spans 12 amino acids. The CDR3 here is CAVQTEDYGYTF. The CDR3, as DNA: TGTGCCGTTCAAACAGAAGACTATGGCTACACCTTC.

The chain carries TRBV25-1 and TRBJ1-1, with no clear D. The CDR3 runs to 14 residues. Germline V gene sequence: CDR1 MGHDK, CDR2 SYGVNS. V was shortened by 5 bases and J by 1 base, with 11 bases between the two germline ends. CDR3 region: CASSLVGGNTEAFF. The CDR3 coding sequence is TGTGCCAGCAGTCTGGTCGGAGGGAACACTGAAGCTTTCTTT.

The CDR3 region is CASSPGLAGGTDTQYF. The DNA of the CDR3 is TGTGCCAGCAGCCCTGGACTAGCGGGAGGTACAGATACGCAGTATTTT. The V and J genes are TRBV5-6 and TRBJ2-3, with 14 positions matching TRBD2. Unmatched junction bases numbered 4, after V lost 4 bases and J lost 3 bases. Germline loops: CDR1 SGHDT, CDR2 YYEEEE. The length of the CDR3 is 16 residues.

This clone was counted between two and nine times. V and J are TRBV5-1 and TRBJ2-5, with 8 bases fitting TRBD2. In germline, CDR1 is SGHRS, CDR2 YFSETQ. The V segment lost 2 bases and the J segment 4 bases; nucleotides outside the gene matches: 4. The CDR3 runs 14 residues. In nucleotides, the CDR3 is TGCGCCAGCAGCTTAGAACTAGCGGCAGAGACCCAGTACTTC. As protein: CASSLELAAETQYF.

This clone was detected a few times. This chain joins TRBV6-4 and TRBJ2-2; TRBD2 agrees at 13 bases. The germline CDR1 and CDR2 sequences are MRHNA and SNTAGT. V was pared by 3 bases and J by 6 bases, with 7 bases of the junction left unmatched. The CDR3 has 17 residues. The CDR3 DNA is TGTGCCAGCAGTGAGGGTCCGGGACTAGCGGGACCCGGGGAGCTGTTTTTT. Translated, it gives CASSEGPGLAGPGELFF.

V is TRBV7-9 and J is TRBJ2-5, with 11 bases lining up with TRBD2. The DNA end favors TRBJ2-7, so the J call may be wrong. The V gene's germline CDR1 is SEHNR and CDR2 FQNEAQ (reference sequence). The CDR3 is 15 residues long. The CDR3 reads CASSLTSGSWYEQYF. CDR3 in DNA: TGTGCCAGCAGCTTAACTAGCGGGAGTTGGTACGAGCAGTACTTC.

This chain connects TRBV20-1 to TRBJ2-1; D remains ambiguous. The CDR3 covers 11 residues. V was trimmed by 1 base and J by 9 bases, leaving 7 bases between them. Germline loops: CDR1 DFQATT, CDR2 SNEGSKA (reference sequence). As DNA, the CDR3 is TGCAGTGCTAGAGGTGTCGTTGAGCAGTTCTTC. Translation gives CSARGVVEQFF.

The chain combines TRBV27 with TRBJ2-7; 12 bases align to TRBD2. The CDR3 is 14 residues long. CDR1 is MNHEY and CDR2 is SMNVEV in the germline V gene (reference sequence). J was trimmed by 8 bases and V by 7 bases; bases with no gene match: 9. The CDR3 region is CASTSSGRASQQYF. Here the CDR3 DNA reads TGTGCCAGCACTTCTAGCGGGAGGGCCAGTCAGCAGTACTTC.